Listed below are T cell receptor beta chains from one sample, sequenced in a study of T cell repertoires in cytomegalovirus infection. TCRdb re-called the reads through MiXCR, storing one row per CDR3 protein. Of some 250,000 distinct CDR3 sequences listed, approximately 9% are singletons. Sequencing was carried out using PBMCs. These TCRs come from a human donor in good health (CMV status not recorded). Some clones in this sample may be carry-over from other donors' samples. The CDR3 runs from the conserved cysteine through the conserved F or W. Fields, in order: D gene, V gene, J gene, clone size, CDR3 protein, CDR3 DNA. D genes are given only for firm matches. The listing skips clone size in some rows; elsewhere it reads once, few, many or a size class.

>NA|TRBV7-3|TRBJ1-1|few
CASSNRANTEAFF
TGTGCCAGCAGTAACAGGGCGAACACTGAAGCTTTCTTT
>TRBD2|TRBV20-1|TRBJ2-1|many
CSARGSGGASNEQFF
TGCAGTGCTAGGGGAAGCGGGGGGGCCAGCAATGAGCAGTTCTTC
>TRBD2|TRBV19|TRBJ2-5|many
CASSGLAGIQETQYF
TGTGCCAGTAGCGGACTAGCGGGAATTCAAGAGACCCAGTACTTC
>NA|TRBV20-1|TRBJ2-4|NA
CSANQGGAKNIQYF
TGCAGTGCTAACCAGGGGGGAGCCAAAAACATTCAGTACTTC
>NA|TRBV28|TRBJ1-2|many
CASSSSGTHGYTF
TGTGCCAGCAGTTCGTCCGGGACCCATGGCTACACCTTC
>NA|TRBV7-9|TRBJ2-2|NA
CASSSLVTGELFF
TGTGCCAGCAGCTCCTTAGTCACCGGGGAGCTGTTTTTT
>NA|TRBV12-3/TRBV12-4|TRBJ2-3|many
CAQNRVADTQYF
TGTGCCCAAAACAGGGTTGCCGATACGCAGTATTTT
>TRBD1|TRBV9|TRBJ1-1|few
CASDRVMNTEAFF
TGTGCCAGTGACAGGGTTATGAACACTGAAGCTTTCTTT
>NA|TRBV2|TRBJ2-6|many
CASNFPGISGANVLTF
TGTGCCAGCAATTTCCCGGGGATATCTGGGGCCAACGTCCTGACTTTC
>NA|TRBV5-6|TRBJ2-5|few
CASSLPTSVRETQYF
TGTGCCAGCAGCTTACCTACTAGTGTAAGGGAGACCCAGTACTTC
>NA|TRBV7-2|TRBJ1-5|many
CASSLGGVGQPQHF
TGTGCCAGCAGCTTAGGGGGGGTTGGGCAGCCCCAGCATTTT
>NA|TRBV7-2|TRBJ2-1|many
CASSLLGFYNEQFF
TGTGCCAGCAGCCTCCTCGGATTCTACAATGAGCAGTTCTTC
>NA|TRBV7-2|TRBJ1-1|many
CASSLQRGVPEAFF
TGTGCCAGCAGCTTGCAAAGGGGTGTTCCTGAAGCTTTCTTT
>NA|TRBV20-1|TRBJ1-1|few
CSARPATLNTEAFF
TGCAGTGCTAGACCCGCGACGCTGAACACTGAAGCTTTCTTT
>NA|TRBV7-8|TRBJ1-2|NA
CASSLSTWTEQGYTF
TGTGCCAGCAGCTTATCAACTTGGACAGAGCAGGGCTACACCTTC
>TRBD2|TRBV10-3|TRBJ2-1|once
CAISAGGRVHEQFF
TGTGCCATCAGTGCGGGCGGGAGGGTTCATGAGCAGTTCTTC
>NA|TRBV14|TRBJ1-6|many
CASSRMSNSPLHF
TGTGCCAGCAGCCGTATGAGTAATTCACCCCTCCACTTT
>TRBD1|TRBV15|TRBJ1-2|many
CATSRTHTGGGGYTF
TGTGCCACCAGCAGGACCCACACAGGGGGCGGAGGCTACACCTTC
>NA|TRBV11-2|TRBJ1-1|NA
CASSTRTGHTEAFF
TGTGCCAGCAGCACAAGAACAGGGCACACTGAAGCTTTCTTT
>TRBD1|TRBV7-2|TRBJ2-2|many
CASSPGTGGAVNTGELFF
TGTGCCAGCAGCCCCGGGACAGGGGGCGCCGTAAACACCGGGGAGCTGTTTTTT
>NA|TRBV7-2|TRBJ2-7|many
CASSKQSYEQYF
TGTGCCAGCAGCAAGCAGTCCTACGAGCAGTACTTC
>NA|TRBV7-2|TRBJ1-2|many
CASSPAGGGGYTF
TGTGCCAGCAGCCCAGCGGGGGGAGGGGGCTACACCTTC
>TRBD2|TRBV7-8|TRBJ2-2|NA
CASPSGSVSSNTGELFF
TGTGCCAGCCCTAGCGGGAGCGTCAGCTCGAACACCGGGGAGCTGTTTTTT
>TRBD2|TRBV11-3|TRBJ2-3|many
CASSTISGVSTDTQYF
TGTGCCAGCAGCACCATTAGCGGGGTCAGCACAGATACGCAGTATTTT
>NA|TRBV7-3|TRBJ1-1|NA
CASSFQGGGNTEAFF
TGTGCCAGCAGCTTTCAGGGCGGGGGGAACACTGAAGCTTTCTTT
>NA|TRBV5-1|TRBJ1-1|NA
CASSSTEVVVGTEAFF
TGCGCCAGCAGCTCGACGGAGGTGGTGGTAGGGACTGAAGCTTTCTTT
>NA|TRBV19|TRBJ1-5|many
CASRTAGASNQPQHF
TGTGCCAGTAGAACGGCGGGGGCAAGCAATCAGCCCCAGCATTTT
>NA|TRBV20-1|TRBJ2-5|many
CSARVGGAPETQYF
TGCAGTGCTAGAGTAGGGGGAGCCCCAGAGACCCAGTACTTC
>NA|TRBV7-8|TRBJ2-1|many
CASSSQGYNEQFF
TGTGCCAGCAGCTCGCAGGGCTACAATGAGCAGTTCTTC
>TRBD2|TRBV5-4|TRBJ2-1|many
CASSLGGLAVDNEQFF
TGTGCCAGCAGCTTGGGAGGACTAGCGGTTGACAATGAGCAGTTCTTC
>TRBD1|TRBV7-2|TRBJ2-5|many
CASSLTGAQETQYF
TGTGCCAGCAGCTTAACAGGGGCCCAAGAGACCCAGTACTTC
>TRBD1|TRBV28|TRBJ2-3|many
CASSFLQGALGTDTQYF
TGTGCCAGCAGTTTTCTCCAGGGGGCATTGGGCACAGATACGCAGTATTTT
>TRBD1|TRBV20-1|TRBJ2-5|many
CSATPPQGARETQYF
TGCAGTGCAACCCCCCCCCAGGGGGCAAGGGAGACCCAGTACTTC
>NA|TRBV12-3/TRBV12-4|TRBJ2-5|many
CASRLGGHGTLETQYF
TGTGCCAGCAGGCTTGGGGGACACGGCACGCTAGAGACCCAGTACTTC
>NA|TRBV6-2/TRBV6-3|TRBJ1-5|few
CASSITLDSGNQPQHF
TGTGCCAGCAGTATCACACTAGACTCGGGGAATCAGCCCCAGCATTTT
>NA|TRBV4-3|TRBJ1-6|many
CASSQDLTSSGSPLHF
TGCGCCAGCAGCCAAGATTTGACTTCCTCGGGGTCACCCCTCCACTTT
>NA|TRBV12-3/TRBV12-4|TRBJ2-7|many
CASSSQGPYEQYF
TGTGCCAGCAGTTCCCAGGGGCCCTACGAGCAGTACTTC
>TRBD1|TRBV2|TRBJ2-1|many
CASLRRDRVGEQFF
TGTGCCAGCTTGAGGAGGGACAGGGTGGGTGAGCAGTTCTTC
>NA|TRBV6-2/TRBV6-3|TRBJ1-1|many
CASISPGGWTEAFF
TGTGCCAGCATCTCCCCGGGGGGCTGGACTGAAGCTTTCTTT
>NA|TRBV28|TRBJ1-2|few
CASSSLSNYGYTF
TGTGCCAGCAGCAGTTTAAGTAACTATGGCTACACCTTC
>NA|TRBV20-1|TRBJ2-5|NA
CSARDLRQGRQETQYF
TGCAGTGCTAGAGATCTGAGGCAGGGAAGACAAGAGACCCAGTACTTC